This T cell receptor beta chain was sequenced in a study of T cell responses to AZD1222 COVID-19 vaccine. Notes on this clone: Its specificity is unknown.

Study-level points and caveats: The donor group comprised mostly white British people and more females; the analysis possibly underestimated clonal diversity.

The length of the CDR3 is 15 residues. Germline V lookup: CDR1 WSHSY, CDR2 SAAADI. Trimming cost V 6 bases and J 1 base; bases outside gene matches: 4. Method: immunoSEQ multiplex PCR; TCRdb's copy keeps in-frame clones and lacks some. The repertoire holds some 120,000 clones, with around 92% as singletons. The specimen comprised peripheral blood, sampled on day 0 of AZD1222 vaccination. The chain uses TRBV10-2 and TRBJ2-1, with 9 bases fitting TRBD2. This TCR was recovered from an adult in good health. Written as DNA, the CDR3 is TGCGCCAGCAGCCAGACTAGCGGTTCCTACAATGAGCAGTTCTTC. Its protein product is CASSQTSGSYNEQFF.